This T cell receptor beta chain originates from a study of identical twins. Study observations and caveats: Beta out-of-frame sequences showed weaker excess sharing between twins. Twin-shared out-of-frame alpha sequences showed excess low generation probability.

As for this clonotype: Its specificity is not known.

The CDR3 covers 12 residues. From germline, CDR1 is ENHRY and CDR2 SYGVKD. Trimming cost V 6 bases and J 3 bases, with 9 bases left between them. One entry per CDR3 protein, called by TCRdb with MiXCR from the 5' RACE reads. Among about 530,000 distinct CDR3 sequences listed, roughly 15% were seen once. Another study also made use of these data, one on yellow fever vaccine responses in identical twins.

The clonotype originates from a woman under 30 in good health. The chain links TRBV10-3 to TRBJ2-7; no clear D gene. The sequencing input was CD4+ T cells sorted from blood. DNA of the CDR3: TGTGCCATCAGCCTCGTTGGCTACGAGCAGTACTTC. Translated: CAISLVGYEQYF.